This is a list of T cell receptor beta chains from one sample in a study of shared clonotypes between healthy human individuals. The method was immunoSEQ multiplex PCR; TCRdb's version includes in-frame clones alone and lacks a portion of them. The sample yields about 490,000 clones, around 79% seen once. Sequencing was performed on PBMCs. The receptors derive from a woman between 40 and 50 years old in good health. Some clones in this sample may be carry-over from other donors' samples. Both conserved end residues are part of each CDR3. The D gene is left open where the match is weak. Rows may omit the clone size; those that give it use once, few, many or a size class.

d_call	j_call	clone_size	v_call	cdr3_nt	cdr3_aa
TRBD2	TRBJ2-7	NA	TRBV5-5	TGTGCCAGCAGCTTGGATCTAGCGGGGGCCCGCGAGCAGTACTTC	CASSLDLAGAREQYF
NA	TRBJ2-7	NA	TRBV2	TGTGCCAGCAGCATATCCTACGAGCAGTACTTC	CASSISYEQYF
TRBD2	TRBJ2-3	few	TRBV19	TGTGCCAGTAGTAGAAGACTAGCGGGGTCAGCAGATACGCAGTATTTT	CASSRRLAGSADTQYF
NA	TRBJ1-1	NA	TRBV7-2	TGTGCCAGCAGCTTGCGGGGGGGCACTGAAGCTTTCTTT	CASSLRGGTEAFF
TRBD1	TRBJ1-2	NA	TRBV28	TGTGCCAGCAGCCCCGGGGACAGGGATTATGGCTACACCTTC	CASSPGDRDYGYTF
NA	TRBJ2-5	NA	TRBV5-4	TGTGCCAGCAGCTTGATGGCGGGGAACCAAGAGACCCAGTACTTC	CASSLMAGNQETQYF
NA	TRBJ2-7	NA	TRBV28	TGTGCCAGCAGTTTACAGCACTCCTACGAGCAGTACTTC	CASSLQHSYEQYF
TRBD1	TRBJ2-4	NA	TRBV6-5	TGTGCCAGCAGGCGACAGGGCGTTCAGTACTTC	CASRRQGVQYF
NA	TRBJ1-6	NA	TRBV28	TGTGCCAGCAGTTTATCTTCCGGGAGCTCACCCCTCCACTTT	CASSLSSGSSPLHF
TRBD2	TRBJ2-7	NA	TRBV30	TGTGCCTGGAGAAGAGCGGGGAGCTCCTACGAGCAGTACTTC	CAWRRAGSSYEQYF
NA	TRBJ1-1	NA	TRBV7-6	TGTGCCAGCAGCCTCGACTCTAACACTGAAGCTTTCTTT	CASSLDSNTEAFF
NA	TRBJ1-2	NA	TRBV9	TGTGCCAGCAGCAAGAGGGCGGGGTCCCCCAACTATGGCTACACCTTC	CASSKRAGSPNYGYTF
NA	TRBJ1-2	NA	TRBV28	TGTGCCAGCAGTCCAAACCCCCCCAGGTTCCGCTATGGCTACACCTTC	CASSPNPPRFRYGYTF
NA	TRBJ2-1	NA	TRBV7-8	TGTGCCAGCAGCTTCCGGGCGGGCTCCTACAATGAGCAGTTCTTC	CASSFRAGSYNEQFF
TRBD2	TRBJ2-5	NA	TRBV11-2	TGTGCCAGCAGCTTAGCGGGCGGGAGTGGTGAGACCCAGTACTTC	CASSLAGGSGETQYF
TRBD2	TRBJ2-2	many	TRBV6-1	TGTGCCAGCAGTGGGTTAGCGGGAGATGACACCGGGGAGCTGTTTTTT	CASSGLAGDDTGELFF
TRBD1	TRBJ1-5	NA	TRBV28	TGTGCCAGCAGTAACGCGGGACAGGGCCGCAATCAGCCCCAGCATTTT	CASSNAGQGRNQPQHF
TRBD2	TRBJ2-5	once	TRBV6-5	TGTGCCAGCAGTTCCCTACCTAGCGGGGCCCAAGAGACCCAGTACTTC	CASSSLPSGAQETQYF
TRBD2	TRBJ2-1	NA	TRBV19	TGTGCCAGTAGGGGGCGGGAGGGTTACTACAATGAGCAGTTCTTC	CASRGREGYYNEQFF
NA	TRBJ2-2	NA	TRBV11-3	TGTGCCAGCAGCTTCGTGCAGTACGGGGAGCTGTTTTTT	CASSFVQYGELFF
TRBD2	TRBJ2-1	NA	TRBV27	TGTGCCAGCAGTATAGTAGCGGGCGGGTACAATGAGCAGTTCTTC	CASSIVAGGYNEQFF
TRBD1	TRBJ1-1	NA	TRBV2	TGTGCCAGCAGTAAGGACAGGGTTGGGGTGAACACTGAAGCTTTCTTT	CASSKDRVGVNTEAFF
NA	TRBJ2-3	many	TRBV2	TGTGCCAGCAGTGAAGGAACGGGAGTCACAGATACGCAGTATTTT	CASSEGTGVTDTQYF
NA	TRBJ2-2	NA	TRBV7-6	TGTGCCAGCACCCCGGGGGGTGGGACAAACACCGGGGAGCTGTTTTTT	CASTPGGGTNTGELFF
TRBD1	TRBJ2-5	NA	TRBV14	TGTGCCAGCAGCCAAGGAAGGGGGCGATTGGAGACCCAGTACTTC	CASSQGRGRLETQYF
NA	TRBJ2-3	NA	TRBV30	TGTGCCTGGAGTGTAGGGCCCTATAGCACAGATACGCAGTATTTT	CAWSVGPYSTDTQYF
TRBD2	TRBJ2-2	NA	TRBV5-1	TGCGCCAGCAGCTTTGGACTAGCGGGAGAGTGGGACACCGGGGAGCTGTTTTTT	CASSFGLAGEWDTGELFF
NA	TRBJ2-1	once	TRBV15	TGTGCCACCAGTGAACCGGGGACCTACAATGAGCAGTTCTTC	CATSEPGTYNEQFF
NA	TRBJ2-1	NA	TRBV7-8	TGTGCCAGCAGCTTAGATGAGCAGTTCTTC	CASSLDEQFF
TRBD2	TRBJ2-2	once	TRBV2	TGTGCCAGCAGTGCCGGACTAGCGGGAGGGGAGCTGTTTTTT	CASSAGLAGGELFF
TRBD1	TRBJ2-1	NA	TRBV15	TGTGCCACCAGCTCGGGACAGGGGGACTACAATGAGCAGTTCTTC	CATSSGQGDYNEQFF
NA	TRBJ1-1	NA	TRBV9	TGTGCCAGCAGCACGAAACCGTATGGGTTGAACACTGAAGCTTTCTTT	CASSTKPYGLNTEAFF
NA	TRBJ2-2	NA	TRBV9	TGTGCCAGCAGCGTGGGACCCTACACCGGGGAGCTGTTTTTT	CASSVGPYTGELFF
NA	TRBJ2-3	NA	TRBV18	TGTGCCAGCTCACCTGGAAGCACAGATACGCAGTATTTT	CASSPGSTDTQYF
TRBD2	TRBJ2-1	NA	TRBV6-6	TGTGCCAGCAGTCTAGCGGGAGGAAAGTACAATGAGCAGTTCTTC	CASSLAGGKYNEQFF
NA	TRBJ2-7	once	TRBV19	TGTGCCAGTAGTAGAGGCGGATCACTTACCTACGAGCAGTACTTC	CASSRGGSLTYEQYF
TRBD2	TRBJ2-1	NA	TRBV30	TGTGCCTGGAATCGGCTAGCGGAGCGGGGTGAGCAGTTCTTC	CAWNRLAERGEQFF
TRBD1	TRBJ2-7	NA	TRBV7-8	TGTGCCAGCAGCTTATGGCAGGGGGCTGTAGTTGAGCAGTACTTC	CASSLWQGAVVEQYF
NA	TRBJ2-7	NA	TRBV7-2	TGTGCCAGCAGCTTTGGAAGGGGCAGCTACGAGCAGTACTTC	CASSFGRGSYEQYF
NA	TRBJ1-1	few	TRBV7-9	TGTGCCAGCAGCTTCGTGGGCGCGGGCACTGAAGCTTTCTTT	CASSFVGAGTEAFF
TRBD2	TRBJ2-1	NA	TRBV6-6	TGTGCCAGCAGTACAACGGGGGAGGGATCCTACAATGAGCAGTTCTTC	CASSTTGEGSYNEQFF
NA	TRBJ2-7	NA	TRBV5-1	TGCGCCAGCAGCTTAGCCGGGACAAACTCCTACGAGCAGTACTTC	CASSLAGTNSYEQYF
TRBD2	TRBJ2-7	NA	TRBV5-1	TGCGCCAGCACCCCGACTAGCGGGCTCAACGAGCAGTACTTC	CASTPTSGLNEQYF
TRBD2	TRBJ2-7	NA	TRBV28	TGTGCCAGCAGTCCGATTGTCGAGAGGGGACTACTCTACGAGCAGTACTTC	CASSPIVERGLLYEQYF
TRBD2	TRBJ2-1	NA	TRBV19	TGTGCCAGTAGTATCAACGGCGTTCGACTAGCGGGAGTCCCGAATGAGCAGTTCTTC	CASSINGVRLAGVPNEQFF